Below, 7 T cell receptor beta chains from the same sample are listed, as sequenced in a study of T cell changes during pregnancy in multiple sclerosis. The data were produced by immunoSEQ multiplex PCR, yet TCRdb's version contains in-frame clones alone and is incomplete. This sample has over 40,000 clones, with roughly 88% found just once. Source: peripheral blood, taken in the first trimester of pregnancy. Receptors were obtained from a female donor in good health, enrolled as a control in a pregnancy study.

This chain joins TRBV19 and TRBJ2-1, with TRBD2 as a possible D gene (5 bases). The CDR3 is 16 amino acids. CDR1 and CDR2 (germline): LNHDA, SQIVND (reference sequence). Trimming removed 7 bases at V and 2 bases at J, with 18 bases between. The CDR3 loop reads CASTDQWEITYNEQFF. As DNA, the CDR3 is TGTGCCAGTACTGATCAGTGGGAGATAACCTACAATGAGCAGTTCTTC.

The V and J genes are TRBV4-1 and TRBJ2-1; the D gene is possibly TRBD1 (5 bases). The CDR3 extends over 13 amino acids. Germline V gives CDR1 MGHRA, CDR2 YSYEKL. The V end lost 6 bases, the J end lost 6 bases, and 12 bases lay between the germline ends. CDR3 in amino acids: CASRTGWGNEQFF. In DNA form, the CDR3 reads TGCGCCAGCAGAACAGGCTGGGGCAATGAGCAGTTCTTC.

This chain links TRBV5-1 with TRBJ1-6, with D hard to call. There are 18 residues in the CDR3. The V and J ends lost 0 bases and 0 bases respectively, with 13 bases between them. CDR1 and CDR2 (germline): SGHRS, YFSETQ. The CDR3 is CASSLGLAANSYNSPLHF. DNA for the CDR3: TGCGCCAGCAGCTTGGGTCTAGCAGCTAACTCCTATAATTCACCCCTCCACTTT.

The rearrangement links TRBV30 to TRBJ2-7; no firm D call. Germline CDR1 and CDR2: GTSNPN and SVGIG (reference sequence). There are 13 residues in the CDR3. Trimming took 3 bases from V and 3 from J, leaving 12 bases between them. CDR3 bases: TGTGCCTGGAGGGCAGCGATGTTCTACGAGCAGTACTTC. Residues: CAWRAAMFYEQYF.

The gene calls are TRBV28 and TRBJ2-7, with D perhaps TRBD2 (5 bases). Germline CDR1 and CDR2: MDHEN and SYDVKM. Between the trimmed V and J ends, which lost 9 bases and 1 base, there was a span of 16 bases. This CDR3 spans 14 amino acids. CDR3 loop: CASTGSGSSYEQYF. In DNA form, the CDR3 reads TGTGCCAGTACCGGCAGCGGCTCATCCTACGAGCAGTACTTC.

The chain uses TRBV11-1 and TRBJ2-7; 10 bases agree with TRBD1. This CDR3 region has 15 residues. Germline lookup yields CDR1 SGHAT and CDR2 FQDESV (reference sequence). J lost 2 bases, V lost 6 bases, and 7 bases had no gene match. CDR3 nucleotide sequence: TGTGCCAGCAGGACAGGGGGCGGTGCTCCCTACGAGCAGTACTTC. Its translation: CASRTGGGAPYEQYF.

The chain recombines TRBV6-6 with TRBJ2-1; 7 bases line up with TRBD2. The length of the CDR3 is 12 residues. V gave up 11 bases and J gave up 9 bases; unmatched junction bases: 10. The germline gives CDR1 MNHNY, CDR2 SVGAGI (reference sequence). The CDR3 sequence: CAGAGVDGEQFF. The CDR3 DNA is TGTGCCGGGGCGGGAGTTGACGGTGAGCAGTTCTTC.